This record covers a single TCR beta chain. Its antigen remains unidentified. Libraries were prepared by immunoSEQ multiplex PCR; TCRdb keeps only in-frame clonotypes and omits some of them. The repertoire consists of roughly 4,200 clones, with approximately 90% occurring once and the leading ten covering about 29%. V was clipped by 7 bases and J by 2 bases; unmatched bases: 6. Per the germline V gene, CDR1 is SNHLY and CDR2 is FYNNEI. The CDR3 is 14 amino acids. This sample is drawn from a study of somatic mutations in cytotoxic T cells in rheumatoid arthritis. Findings and caveats of the study: Reported slight underrepresentation of TRBV07 in rheumatoid arthritis patients was not subjected to multiple-comparison adjustment.

The sample consisted of CD8+ T cells sorted from blood. The rearrangement joins TRBV2 to TRBJ2-3, with 7 bases aligning to TRBD2. The clonotype comes from a woman aged 70-85 years with rheumatoid arthritis. This CDR3 is CASTLAADTDTQYF. The CDR3 region has the DNA TGTGCCAGCACTCTAGCGGCCGACACAGATACGCAGTATTTT.